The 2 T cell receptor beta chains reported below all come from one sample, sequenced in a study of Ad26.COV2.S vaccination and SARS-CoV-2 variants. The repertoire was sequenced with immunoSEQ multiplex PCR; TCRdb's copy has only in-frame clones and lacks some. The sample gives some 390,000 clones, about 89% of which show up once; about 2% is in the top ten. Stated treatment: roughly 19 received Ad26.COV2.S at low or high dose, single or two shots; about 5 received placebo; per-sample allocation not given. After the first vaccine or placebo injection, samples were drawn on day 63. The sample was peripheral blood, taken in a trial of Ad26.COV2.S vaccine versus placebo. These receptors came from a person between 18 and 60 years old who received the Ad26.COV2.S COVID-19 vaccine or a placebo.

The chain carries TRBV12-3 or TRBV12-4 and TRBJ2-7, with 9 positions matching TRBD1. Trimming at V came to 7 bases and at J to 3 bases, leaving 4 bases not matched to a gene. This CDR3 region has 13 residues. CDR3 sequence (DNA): TGTGCCAGCACCCTGGGACAGGGCTACGAGCAGTACTTC. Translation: CASTLGQGYEQYF.

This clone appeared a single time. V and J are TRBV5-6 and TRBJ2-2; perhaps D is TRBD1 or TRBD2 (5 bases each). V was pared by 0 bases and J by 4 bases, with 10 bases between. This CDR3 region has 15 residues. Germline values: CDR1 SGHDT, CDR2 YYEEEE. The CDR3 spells CASSLGPGSTGELFF. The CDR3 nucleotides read TGTGCCAGCAGCTTGGGGCCAGGGAGCACCGGGGAGCTGTTTTTT.